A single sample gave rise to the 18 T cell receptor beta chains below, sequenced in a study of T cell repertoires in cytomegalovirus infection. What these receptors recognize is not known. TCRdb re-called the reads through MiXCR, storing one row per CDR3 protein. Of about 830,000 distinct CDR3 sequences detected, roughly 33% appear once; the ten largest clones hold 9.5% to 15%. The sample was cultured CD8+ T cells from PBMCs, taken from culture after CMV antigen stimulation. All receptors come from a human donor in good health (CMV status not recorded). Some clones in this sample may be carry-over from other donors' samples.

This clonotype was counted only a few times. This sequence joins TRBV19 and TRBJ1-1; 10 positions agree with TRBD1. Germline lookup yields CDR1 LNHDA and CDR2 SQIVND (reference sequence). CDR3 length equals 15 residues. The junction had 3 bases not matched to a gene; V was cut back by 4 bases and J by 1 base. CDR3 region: CASSTGDRGNTEAFF. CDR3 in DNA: TGTGCCAGTAGTACAGGGGACAGGGGGAACACTGAAGCTTTCTTT.

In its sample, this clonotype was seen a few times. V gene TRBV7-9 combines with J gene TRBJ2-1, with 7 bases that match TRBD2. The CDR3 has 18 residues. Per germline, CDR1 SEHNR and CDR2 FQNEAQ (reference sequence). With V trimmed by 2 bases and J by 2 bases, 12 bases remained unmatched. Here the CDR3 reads CASSLKDSGRGTYNEQFF. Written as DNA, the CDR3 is TGTGCCAGCAGCTTAAAAGACTCGGGGCGGGGGACCTACAATGAGCAGTTCTTC.

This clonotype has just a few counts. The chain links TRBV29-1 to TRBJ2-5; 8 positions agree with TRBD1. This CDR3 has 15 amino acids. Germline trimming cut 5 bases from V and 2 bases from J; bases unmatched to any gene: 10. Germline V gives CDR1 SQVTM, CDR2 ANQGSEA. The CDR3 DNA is TGCAGCGTTTACCTTGGGACAGGCCTTCAAGAGACCCAGTACTTC. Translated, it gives CSVYLGTGLQETQYF.

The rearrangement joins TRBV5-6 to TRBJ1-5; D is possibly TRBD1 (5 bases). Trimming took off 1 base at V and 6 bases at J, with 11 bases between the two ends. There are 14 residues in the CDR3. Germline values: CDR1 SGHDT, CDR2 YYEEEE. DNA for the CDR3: TGTGCCAGCAGCTTGATGGGGGTCGGTCAGCCCCAGCATTTT. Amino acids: CASSLMGVGQPQHF.

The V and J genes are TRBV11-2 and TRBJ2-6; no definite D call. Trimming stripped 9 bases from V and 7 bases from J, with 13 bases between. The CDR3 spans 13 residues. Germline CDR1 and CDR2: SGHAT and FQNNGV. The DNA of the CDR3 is TGTGCCAGTGCCTCGTTAAATGCCAACGTCCTGACTTTC. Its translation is CASASLNANVLTF.

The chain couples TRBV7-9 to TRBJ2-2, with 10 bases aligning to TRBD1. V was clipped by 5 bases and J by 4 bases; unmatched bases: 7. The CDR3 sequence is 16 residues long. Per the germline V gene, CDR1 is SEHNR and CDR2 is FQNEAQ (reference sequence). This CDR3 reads CASSLRTGGITGELFF. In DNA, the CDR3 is TGTGCCAGCAGCCTACGGACAGGGGGTATCACCGGGGAGCTGTTTTTT.

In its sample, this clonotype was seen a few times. The CDR3 sequence is CASSPQGSQYDEQFF. The CDR3 DNA reads as TGTGCCAGCAGCCCACAGGGTTCGCAATACGATGAGCAGTTCTTC. The rearrangement uses TRBV6-1 and TRBJ2-1; perhaps TRBD1 as D (6 bases). The CDR3 loop spans 15 amino acids. Between the trimmed V and J ends, which lost 6 bases and 8 bases, there was a span of 20 bases. The germline CDR1 and CDR2 sequences are MNHNS and SASEGT.

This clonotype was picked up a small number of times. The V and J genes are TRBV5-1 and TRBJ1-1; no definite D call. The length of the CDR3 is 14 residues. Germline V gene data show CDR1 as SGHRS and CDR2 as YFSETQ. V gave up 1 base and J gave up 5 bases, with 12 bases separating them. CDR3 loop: CASSLSKERTEAFF. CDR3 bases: TGCGCCAGCAGCTTGTCGAAGGAAAGAACTGAAGCTTTCTTT.

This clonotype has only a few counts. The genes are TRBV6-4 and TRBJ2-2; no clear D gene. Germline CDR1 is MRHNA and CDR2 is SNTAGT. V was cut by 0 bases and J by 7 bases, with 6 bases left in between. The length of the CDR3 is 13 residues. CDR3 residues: CASSDSMFGELFF. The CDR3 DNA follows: TGTGCCAGCAGTGACTCGATGTTCGGGGAGCTGTTTTTT.

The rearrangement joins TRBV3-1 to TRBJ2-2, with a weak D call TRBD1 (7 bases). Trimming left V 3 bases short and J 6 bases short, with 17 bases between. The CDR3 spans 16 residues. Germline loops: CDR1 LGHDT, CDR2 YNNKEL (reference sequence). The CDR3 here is CASSHQDREVAGELFF. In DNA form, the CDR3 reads TGTGCCAGCAGCCATCAAGACAGGGAGGTCGCCGGGGAGCTGTTTTTT.

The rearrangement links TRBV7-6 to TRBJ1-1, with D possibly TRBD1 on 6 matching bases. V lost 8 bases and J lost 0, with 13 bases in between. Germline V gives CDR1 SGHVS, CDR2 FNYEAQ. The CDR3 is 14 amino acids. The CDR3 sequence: CASEQGPLNTEAFF. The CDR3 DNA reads TGTGCCAGCGAACAGGGACCGCTGAACACTGAAGCTTTCTTT.

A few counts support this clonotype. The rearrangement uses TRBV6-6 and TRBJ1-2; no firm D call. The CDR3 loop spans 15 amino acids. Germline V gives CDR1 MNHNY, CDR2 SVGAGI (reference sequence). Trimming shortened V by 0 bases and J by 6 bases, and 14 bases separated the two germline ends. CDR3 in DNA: TGTGCCAGCAGTTACTCACAGCAGTATCTCGATGGCTACACCTTC. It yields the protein CASSYSQQYLDGYTF.

CDR3 protein: CASSRYAAAGELFF. CDR3 bases: TGTGCCAGCAGTCGGTACGCAGCGGCCGGGGAGCTGTTTTTT. The rearrangement joins TRBV6-2 or TRBV6-3 to TRBJ2-2, with D possibly matching TRBD2 (5 bases). V dropped 5 bases and J dropped 6 bases, with 13 bases sitting between them. CDR1 and CDR2 (germline): MNHEY, SVGEGT. The CDR3 loop spans 14 amino acids.

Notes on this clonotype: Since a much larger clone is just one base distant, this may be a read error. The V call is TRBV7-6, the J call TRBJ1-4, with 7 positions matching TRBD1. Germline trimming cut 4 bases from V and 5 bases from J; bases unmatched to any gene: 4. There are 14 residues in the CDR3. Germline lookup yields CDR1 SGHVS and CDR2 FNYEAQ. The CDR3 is CASSSGQMNEKLFF. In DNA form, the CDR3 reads TGTGCCAGCAGCTCGGGACAGATGAATGAAAAACTGTTTTTT.

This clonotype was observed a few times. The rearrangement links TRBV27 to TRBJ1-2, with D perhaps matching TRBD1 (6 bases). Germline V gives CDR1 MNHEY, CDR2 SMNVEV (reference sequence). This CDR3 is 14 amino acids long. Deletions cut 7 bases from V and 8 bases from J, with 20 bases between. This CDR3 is CASMGQVGAWGYTF. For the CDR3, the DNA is TGTGCCAGCATGGGTCAAGTGGGGGCGTGGGGCTACACCTTC.

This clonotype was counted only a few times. CDR3 sequence reads: CASSEGRSYEQYV. As DNA, the CDR3 is TGTGCCAGCAGTGAAGGCAGGTCCTACGAGCAGTACGTC. The V and J genes are TRBV6-1 and TRBJ2-7; D is ambiguous. Trimming took off 1 base at V and 1 base at J, with 5 bases between the two ends. The CDR3 totals 13 residues. Per the germline V gene, CDR1 is MNHNS and CDR2 is SASEGT.

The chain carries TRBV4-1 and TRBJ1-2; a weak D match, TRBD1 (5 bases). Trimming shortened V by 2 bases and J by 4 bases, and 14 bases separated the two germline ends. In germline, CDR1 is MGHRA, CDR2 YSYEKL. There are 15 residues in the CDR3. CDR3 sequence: CASSQTGDAGYGYTF. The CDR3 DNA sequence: TGCGCCAGCAGCCAAACAGGAGATGCTGGCTATGGCTACACCTTC.

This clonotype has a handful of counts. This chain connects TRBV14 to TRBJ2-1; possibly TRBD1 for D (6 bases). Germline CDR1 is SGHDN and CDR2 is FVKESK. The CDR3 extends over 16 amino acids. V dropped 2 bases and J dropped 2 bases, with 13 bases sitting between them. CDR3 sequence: CASSQLRDITYNEQFF. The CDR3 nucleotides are TGTGCCAGCAGCCAACTCCGGGACATCACCTACAATGAGCAGTTCTTC.